A selection of T cell receptor beta chains follows, all from one sample in a study of blood T cell repertoires in COVID-19. The table came from immunoSEQ multiplex PCR; TCRdb's copy has only in-frame clones and leaves some out. The sample consists of hundreds of thousands of clones, 70% to 90% of them appearing once. Sequencing was performed on peripheral blood. The receptors here all came from a man aged 18-30 years with active or convalescent COVID-19. CDR3s include the opening cysteine and the closing phenylalanine or tryptophan. The D gene is left open where the match is weak. Size tells how often a clone was seen (once, few, many) or the class of an expanded clone, and some rows leave it out.

j_gene: TRBJ2-5
v_gene: TRBV7-3
d_gene: TRBD2
abundance: .
CDR3nt: TGTGCCAGCAGCTTACTAGCGGGAGGGGTGGAGACCCAGTACTTC
CDR3aa: CASSLLAGGVETQYF

j_gene: TRBJ2-1
v_gene: TRBV5-4
d_gene: TRBD2
abundance: .
CDR3nt: TGTGCCAGCAGCTTGGGGGGAGGGAGAGTCCCCTACAATGAGCAGTTCTTC
CDR3aa: CASSLGGGRVPYNEQFF

j_gene: TRBJ1-3
v_gene: TRBV7-2
d_gene: TRBD1
abundance: .
CDR3nt: TGTGCCACCTCGAAGAACCCAACAGGGGGAGGTGGAAACACCATATATTTT
CDR3aa: CATSKNPTGGGGNTIYF

j_gene: TRBJ2-1
v_gene: TRBV3-1/TRBV3-2
d_gene: .
abundance: .
CDR3nt: TGTGCCAGCAGTTTCTCTTACAATGAGCAGTTCTTC
CDR3aa: CASSFSYNEQFF

j_gene: TRBJ2-1
v_gene: TRBV7-9
d_gene: TRBD1
abundance: .
CDR3nt: TGTGCCAGCAGCTCCTTCGACAGGGTGGGGTACAATGAGCAGTTCTTC
CDR3aa: CASSSFDRVGYNEQFF

j_gene: TRBJ2-7
v_gene: TRBV7-2
d_gene: TRBD2
abundance: .
CDR3nt: TGTGCCAGCAGCCTATCTAGCGGGGCTACCTACGAGCAGTACTTC
CDR3aa: CASSLSSGATYEQYF

j_gene: TRBJ1-4
v_gene: TRBV2
d_gene: TRBD1
abundance: .
CDR3nt: TGTGCCAGCAGTGAATTCAGGGGGCCTAATGAAAAACTGTTTTTT
CDR3aa: CASSEFRGPNEKLFF

j_gene: TRBJ2-1
v_gene: TRBV5-4
d_gene: .
abundance: .
CDR3nt: TGTGCCAGCAGCCTCCCTACTACCAATGAGCAGTTCTTC
CDR3aa: CASSLPTTNEQFF

j_gene: TRBJ1-1
v_gene: TRBV5-8
d_gene: .
abundance: few
CDR3nt: TGTGCCAGCAGCTACGGGGTAGGGAACACTGAAGCTTTCTTT
CDR3aa: CASSYGVGNTEAFF

j_gene: TRBJ1-2
v_gene: TRBV29-1
d_gene: .
abundance: .
CDR3nt: TGCAGCGTTGAAGATATGAGGTATGGCTACACCTTC
CDR3aa: CSVEDMRYGYTF

j_gene: TRBJ2-7
v_gene: TRBV7-8
d_gene: TRBD1
abundance: .
CDR3nt: TGTGCCAGCACCCCGGGACAGGTTCGCTACGAGCAGTACTTC
CDR3aa: CASTPGQVRYEQYF

j_gene: TRBJ1-1
v_gene: TRBV19
d_gene: TRBD1
abundance: .
CDR3nt: TGTGCCAGTAGTGTGGACAGGGTAGCTTTCTTT
CDR3aa: CASSVDRVAFF

j_gene: TRBJ2-1
v_gene: TRBV7-9
d_gene: .
abundance: .
CDR3nt: TGTGCCAGCATCCCGCTGGACACACCGAGCTCCTACAATGAGCAGTTCTTC
CDR3aa: CASIPLDTPSSYNEQFF

j_gene: TRBJ1-4
v_gene: TRBV5-1
d_gene: .
abundance: few
CDR3nt: TGCGCCAGCAGCATAGGGGTGAAGTATGAAAAACTGTTTTTT
CDR3aa: CASSIGVKYEKLFF

j_gene: TRBJ1-1
v_gene: TRBV10-3
d_gene: .
abundance: .
CDR3nt: TGTGCCTCGGGGTCAGCGCATACCGGGGGCACTGAAGCTTTCTTT
CDR3aa: CASGSAHTGGTEAFF

j_gene: TRBJ2-1
v_gene: TRBV7-6
d_gene: .
abundance: .
CDR3nt: TGTGCCAGCAGCTTATCCTCGGACAATGAGCAGTTCTTC
CDR3aa: CASSLSSDNEQFF

j_gene: TRBJ1-5
v_gene: TRBV19
d_gene: .
abundance: .
CDR3nt: TGTGCCAGTAGTATCCGGGACACTTATCAGCCCCAGCATTTT
CDR3aa: CASSIRDTYQPQHF

j_gene: TRBJ2-3
v_gene: TRBV5-4
d_gene: TRBD2
abundance: .
CDR3nt: TGTGCCAGCAGCGGCAGACTAGCGGGAGTACATACGCAGTATTTT
CDR3aa: CASSGRLAGVHTQYF

j_gene: TRBJ2-7
v_gene: TRBV6-2/TRBV6-3
d_gene: TRBD2
abundance: once
CDR3nt: TGTGCCAGCAGTCCCGGACTAGCGGGGGCCTACGAGCAGTACTTC
CDR3aa: CASSPGLAGAYEQYF

j_gene: TRBJ1-6
v_gene: TRBV21-1
d_gene: .
abundance: few
CDR3nt: TGTGCCAGCAGCAAAGCGCACGAGACGGGAGAAAATTCACCCCTCCACTTT
CDR3aa: CASSKAHETGENSPLHF

j_gene: TRBJ2-7
v_gene: TRBV28
d_gene: TRBD1
abundance: .
CDR3nt: TGTGCCAGCAGAACCTCGAGGGGACAGGGGGCTTACGAGCAGTACTTC
CDR3aa: CASRTSRGQGAYEQYF

j_gene: TRBJ1-3
v_gene: TRBV2
d_gene: TRBD1
abundance: .
CDR3nt: TGTGCCAGCAGTGCGGGACAGCTCGGAAACACCATATATTTT
CDR3aa: CASSAGQLGNTIYF

j_gene: TRBJ1-2
v_gene: TRBV19
d_gene: .
abundance: .
CDR3nt: TGTGCCAGTAGTAGGGCAGGGATGGACTATGGCTACACCTTC
CDR3aa: CASSRAGMDYGYTF

j_gene: TRBJ2-2
v_gene: TRBV6-2/TRBV6-3
d_gene: .
abundance: .
CDR3nt: TGTGCCAGCAGTACAGACGAGGGCACCGGGGAGCTGTTTTTT
CDR3aa: CASSTDEGTGELFF

j_gene: TRBJ1-2
v_gene: TRBV7-2
d_gene: .
abundance: .
CDR3nt: TGTGCCAGCAGCTTAATGACTCTCTACACTACTAACTATGGCTACACCTTC
CDR3aa: CASSLMTLYTTNYGYTF

j_gene: TRBJ2-3
v_gene: TRBV20-1
d_gene: .
abundance: .
CDR3nt: TGCAGTGCTAGTCTAGCTGGGACAGATACGCAGTATTTT
CDR3aa: CSASLAGTDTQYF

j_gene: TRBJ1-5
v_gene: TRBV7-8
d_gene: .
abundance: .
CDR3nt: TGTGCCAGCAGCCCTAGACAGGCTCATAGCAATCAGCCCCAGCATTTT
CDR3aa: CASSPRQAHSNQPQHF

j_gene: TRBJ1-4
v_gene: TRBV6-2/TRBV6-3
d_gene: .
abundance: .
CDR3nt: TGTGCCAGCAGCTCCCCGACTGATCCCGCAACTAATGAAAAACTGTTTTTT
CDR3aa: CASSSPTDPATNEKLFF

j_gene: TRBJ1-4
v_gene: TRBV7-2
d_gene: TRBD1
abundance: .
CDR3nt: TGTGCCAGCAGCTTTGACAGGGGTAATGAAAAACTGTTTTTT
CDR3aa: CASSFDRGNEKLFF

j_gene: TRBJ1-3
v_gene: TRBV29-1
d_gene: TRBD1
abundance: .
CDR3nt: TGCAGCGTAGCCGCACAGGGGAACACCATATATTTT
CDR3aa: CSVAAQGNTIYF

j_gene: TRBJ2-7
v_gene: TRBV2
d_gene: .
abundance: .
CDR3nt: TGTGCCAGCAGTGTTGGCAGGGGCTCGAATCGGCAGTACTTC
CDR3aa: CASSVGRGSNRQYF

j_gene: TRBJ1-1
v_gene: TRBV7-9
d_gene: TRBD1
abundance: .
CDR3nt: TGTGCCAGCAGCGGGACAGCGAACACTGAAGCTTTCTTT
CDR3aa: CASSGTANTEAFF

j_gene: TRBJ1-5
v_gene: TRBV6-4
d_gene: .
abundance: .
CDR3nt: TGTGCCAGCAGTGTTTTCGTCGGTCAGCCCCAGCATTTT
CDR3aa: CASSVFVGQPQHF

j_gene: TRBJ1-3
v_gene: TRBV5-1
d_gene: TRBD1
abundance: .
CDR3nt: TGCGCCAGCAGCTTGTCAGGGGGCTCTGGAAACACCATATATTTT
CDR3aa: CASSLSGGSGNTIYF

j_gene: TRBJ2-1
v_gene: TRBV28
d_gene: TRBD2
abundance: .
CDR3nt: TGTGCCAGCGGGTTACTAGCGGGAGGGCCCGATGAGCAGTTCTTC
CDR3aa: CASGLLAGGPDEQFF

j_gene: TRBJ1-2
v_gene: TRBV19
d_gene: .
abundance: .
CDR3nt: TGTGCCAGTAGTACACCCGGGACGGCGGGGAAGTCTGGCTACACCTTC
CDR3aa: CASSTPGTAGKSGYTF

j_gene: TRBJ2-7
v_gene: TRBV29-1
d_gene: .
abundance: .
CDR3nt: TGCAGCGTTGAAGATCGCCAGAACTACGAGCAGTACTTC
CDR3aa: CSVEDRQNYEQYF

j_gene: TRBJ1-6
v_gene: TRBV5-4
d_gene: TRBD1
abundance: .
CDR3nt: TGTGCCAGCAGCTTGGCCGTACAGGGGTTGAATTCACCCCTCCACTTT
CDR3aa: CASSLAVQGLNSPLHF

j_gene: TRBJ1-2
v_gene: TRBV3-1/TRBV3-2
d_gene: .
abundance: .
CDR3nt: TGTGCCAGCAGCCAAGATTGGGGGCTCGGAGGCTACACCTTC
CDR3aa: CASSQDWGLGGYTF

j_gene: TRBJ2-1
v_gene: TRBV7-2
d_gene: .
abundance: .
CDR3nt: TGTGCCAGCAGCTTAGCGTTACGAGGTGAGCAGTTCTTC
CDR3aa: CASSLALRGEQFF

j_gene: TRBJ2-1
v_gene: TRBV2
d_gene: .
abundance: few
CDR3nt: TGTGCCAGCACCGCACAACCACTAGGCGGGCACAATGAGCAGTTCTTC
CDR3aa: CASTAQPLGGHNEQFF

j_gene: TRBJ1-5
v_gene: TRBV24-1
d_gene: .
abundance: .
CDR3nt: TGTGCCACCAGTGAGCCTGGTCGGGGGGGCAATCAGCCCCAGCATTTT
CDR3aa: CATSEPGRGGNQPQHF

j_gene: TRBJ2-7
v_gene: TRBV9
d_gene: .
abundance: .
CDR3nt: TGTGCCAGCAGCAAGACTGATACCCTCTACGAGCAGTACTTC
CDR3aa: CASSKTDTLYEQYF

j_gene: TRBJ1-6
v_gene: TRBV18
d_gene: .
abundance: .
CDR3nt: TGTGCCAGCTCCCTGACACCGCCAAATTCACCCCTCCACTTT
CDR3aa: CASSLTPPNSPLHF

j_gene: TRBJ2-7
v_gene: TRBV6-1
d_gene: TRBD1
abundance: few
CDR3nt: TGTGCCAGCAGTGAAGTTCAGGGGGCCTACGAGCAGTACTTC
CDR3aa: CASSEVQGAYEQYF